One and the same sample provided the 5 T cell receptor beta chains below, sequenced in a study of naive and memory T cell subsets. Two oligonucleotides, mixed equimolar, formed the beta constant-region primer covering TRBC1 and TRBC2. TCRdb re-analysed the UMI-ligation and nested PCR reads in MiXCR, keeping a single row per CDR3 protein. The table has 140,000 to 150,000 distinct CDR3 sequences, about 18% seen once. Sequencing used naive CD4+ T cells from blood. Source of these receptors: a human donor in good health.

The chain employs TRBV20-1 and TRBJ2-3; tentative D call: TRBD2 (6 bases). Trimming pared 3 bases from V and 2 bases from J, leaving 9 bases between. The CDR3 runs to 13 residues. In germline, CDR1 is DFQATT, CDR2 SNEGSKA (reference sequence). CDR3 in amino acids: CSASSGHTDTQYF. CDR3 DNA: TGCAGTGCTAGTAGCGGCCACACAGATACGCAGTATTTT.

The table lists this clonotype with a few counts. The chain joins TRBV20-1 to TRBJ1-1; a weak D match, TRBD1 (6 bases). Trimming left V 6 bases short and J 1 base short, with 9 bases between. CDR3 length: 12 amino acids. In germline, CDR1 is DFQATT, CDR2 SNEGSKA (reference sequence). The DNA of the CDR3 is TGCAGTGCAAACAGGGCGAACACTGAAGCTTTCTTT. Translating gives CSANRANTEAFF.

This clonotype was seen a few times. The chain joins TRBV28 to TRBJ2-6; TRBD1 is a possible D gene (6 bases). Germline CDR1 MDHEN, CDR2 SYDVKM. The CDR3 consists of 15 residues. V was clipped by 7 bases and J by 4 bases, with 14 bases between them. The CDR3 loop is CASISSGAGANVLTF. In nucleotides, the CDR3 is TGTGCCAGCATCTCGTCAGGGGCCGGGGCCAACGTCCTGACTTTC.

The chain uses TRBV20-1 and TRBJ2-7, with 9 bases lining up with TRBD2. V dropped 1 base and J dropped 5; count of bases not matched to a gene: 6. This CDR3 region has 14 residues. CDR1 and CDR2 (germline): DFQATT, SNEGSKA (reference sequence). CDR3: CSARGLAGSDEQYF. The CDR3 nucleotides are TGCAGTGCTAGAGGGCTAGCGGGAAGCGACGAGCAGTACTTC.

This clonotype has a count of ten or more. The chain carries TRBV28 and TRBJ2-4, with 7 bases identical to TRBD1. The germline gives CDR1 MDHEN, CDR2 SYDVKM. The ends lost 4 bases at V and 0 bases at J; junction bases unmatched: 6. The CDR3 extends over 16 amino acids. The DNA of the CDR3 is TGTGCCAGCAGTTCGGGACAGCTTCTAGCCAAAAACATTCAGTACTTC. Its translation: CASSSGQLLAKNIQYF.